The 32 T cell receptor beta chains below come from one sample, sequenced in a study of T cells in Graves' hyperthyroidism and ophthalmopathy. RNA transcripts gave rise to amplified TCR beta CDR3 regions. Carried out on the TCR CDR3, a first-round RT-PCR used the HTBI primer set. TCRdb ran MiXCR on the multiplex PCR reads and lists one entry per CDR3 protein. The sample lists roughly 350,000 distinct CDR3 sequences; roughly 13% were seen once. Specimen: blood. These receptors were collected from a woman in her thirties or forties with Graves' ophthalmopathy.

This clonotype was found many times. The chain recombines TRBV6-1 with TRBJ2-1; 9 bases align to TRBD1. V lost 7 bases to trimming and J lost 6 bases; unmatched junction nucleotides: 4. CDR1 MNHNS and CDR2 SASEGT come from the germline V gene. This CDR3 comprises 13 residues. The CDR3 reads CASMGTGLNEQFF. CDR3 sequence (DNA): TGTGCCAGCATGGGGACAGGGCTCAATGAGCAGTTCTTC.

This clonotype was counted at least ten times. The rearrangement joins TRBV12-3 or TRBV12-4 to TRBJ1-2; tentatively, D is TRBD1 (6 bases). Trimming shortened V by 6 bases and J by 2 bases, and 22 bases separated the two germline ends. This CDR3 contains 17 residues. The DNA of the CDR3 is TGTGCCAGCAGACCAGCCCCGGGGGGGGGCGCGAACTATGGCTACACCTTC. Its translation is CASRPAPGGGANYGYTF.

This clonotype was seen ten or more times. V usage is TRBV12-3 or TRBV12-4 and J usage is TRBJ2-1; 10 bases agree with TRBD2. The CDR3 consists of 14 residues. The ends lost 6 bases at V and 12 bases at J; junction bases unmatched: 11. CDR3 protein: CASRQGLAAGGQFF. CDR3 bases: TGTGCCAGCAGGCAAGGACTAGCGGCCGGAGGGCAGTTCTTC.

This clonotype has at least ten counts. The J gene is TRBJ1-1, the V gene TRBV15; 7 bases match TRBD1. After removal of 5 bases from V and 4 bases from J, the junction contained 7 bases not matched to a gene. This CDR3 is 14 amino acids long. Germline CDR1 reads LNHNV; CDR2 reads YYDKDF (reference sequence). The CDR3: CATSPTGRGTEAFF. CDR3 bases: TGTGCCACCAGCCCGACAGGGCGAGGCACTGAAGCTTTCTTT.

The chain is built from TRBV20-1 and TRBJ1-5; TRBD1 matches 11 bases. Germline assignment: CDR1 DFQATT and CDR2 SNEGSKA (reference sequence). The CDR3 is 15 amino acids. V gave up 4 bases and J gave up 2 bases; unmatched junction bases: 4. This CDR3 is CSAMPGQGGNQPQHF. Written as DNA, the CDR3 is TGCAGTGCTATGCCGGGACAGGGGGGCAATCAGCCCCAGCATTTT.

In regard to this clonotype: Its ends do not fully match the called genes, so a read error is possible. The rearrangement uses TRBV10-2 and TRBJ1-6; D call uncertain. This CDR3 comprises 12 residues. Germline lookup yields CDR1 WSHSY and CDR2 SAAADI. The DNA of the CDR3 is TGCGCCAGCAAAGGGAGTAATCCACCCCTCCACTTT. Amino acid sequence: CASKGSNPPLHF.

This clonotype has a handful of counts. One end of the junction fails to match germline, which may point to a read error. This sequence joins TRBV5-4 and TRBJ2-7; unclear D gene. The germline V gene encodes CDR1 SGHNT and CDR2 YYREEE (reference sequence). The CDR3 is 14 residues long. CDR3 in amino acids: CASSLALGSYEQCF. The CDR3 DNA reads TGTGCCAGCAGCTTGGCCCTCGGATCCTACGAGCAGTGCTTC.

Ten or more counts support this clonotype. The chain carries TRBV13 and TRBJ1-5; 10 positions match TRBD1. CDR1 PRHDT and CDR2 FYEKMQ come from the germline V gene (reference sequence). The ends lost 5 bases at V and 5 bases at J; junction bases unmatched: 9. This CDR3 spans 16 amino acids. As DNA, the CDR3 is TGTGCCAGCAGCGAGGCCGGGACAGGGGTCGATCAGCCCCAGCATTTT. It is translated as CASSEAGTGVDQPQHF.

This chain connects TRBV19 to TRBJ1-5; a weak D match, TRBD1 (6 bases). The V gene lost 5 bases and the J gene lost 4 bases, with 15 bases spanning the gap. The CDR3 contains 15 residues. Germline CDR1 and CDR2: LNHDA and SQIVND (reference sequence). CDR3 amino acids: CASSPGGRGNQPQHF. For the CDR3, the DNA is TGTGCCAGTAGTCCCGGTGGCAGGGGTAATCAGCCCCAGCATTTT.

This clonotype was detected ten times or more. The CDR3 reads CASSEARDANYGYTF. The CDR3 DNA is TGTGCCAGCAGTGAAGCTCGGGACGCTAACTATGGCTACACCTTC. The gene calls are TRBV6-1 and TRBJ1-2, with a possible D match to TRBD1 (5 bases). The CDR3 totals 15 residues. Trimming left V 0 bases short and J 0 bases short, with 8 bases between. Per the germline V gene, CDR1 is MNHNS and CDR2 is SASEGT.

This clonotype was found many times. The CDR3, as DNA: TGCAGCTTCAAGCGGGAGATTTACAATGAGCAGTTCTTC. Amino acid sequence: CSFKREIYNEQFF. The chain combines TRBV29-1 with TRBJ2-1; TRBD2 aligns across 8 bases. The CDR3 spans 13 residues. Trimming removed 8 bases from V and 4 bases from J; junction bases left unmatched: 7. The germline CDR1 and CDR2 sequences are SQVTM and ANQGSEA.

This clonotype was observed many times. The chain joins TRBV12-3 or TRBV12-4 to TRBJ2-5; D gene uncertain. Deletions cut 3 bases from V and 1 base from J, with 9 bases between. The CDR3 runs to 14 residues. The CDR3 nucleotides read TGTGCCAGCAGTTTGGTGGGGATCCAAGAGACCCAGTACTTC. It encodes CASSLVGIQETQYF.

V is TRBV4-2 and J is TRBJ1-1; a possible D gene is TRBD1 (6 bases). Germline loops: CDR1 LGHNA, CDR2 YNFKEQ. V lost 2 bases, J lost 6 bases, and 10 bases lay in between. The CDR3 is 13 residues long. CDR3 sequence: CASSQPGGAEAFF. The DNA of the CDR3 is TGTGCCAGCAGCCAACCGGGGGGCGCTGAAGCTTTCTTT.

V usage is TRBV14 and J usage is TRBJ2-7, with D perhaps matching TRBD1 (6 bases). Between the trimmed V and J ends, which lost 1 base and 2 bases, there was a span of 12 bases. Germline V CDR1 and CDR2: SGHDN, FVKESK. The CDR3 length is 15 residues. CDR3 sequence: CASSQVAGVPYEQYF. The DNA for the CDR3 is TGTGCCAGCAGCCAAGTGGCAGGGGTACCCTACGAGCAGTACTTC.

The table lists this clonotype with many counts. The genes are TRBV7-8 and TRBJ2-2; the D is unclear. The CDR3 consists of 14 residues. The V gene's germline CDR1 is SGHVS and CDR2 FQNEAQ. Trimming shortened V by 5 bases and J by 7 bases, and 14 bases separated the two germline ends. The CDR3 DNA sequence: TGTGCCAGCAGCCCCATAGTAGCCGGCGGGGAGCTGTTTTTT. Translation gives CASSPIVAGGELFF.

The table lists this clonotype with many counts. In DNA form, the CDR3 reads TGTGCCAGCAGTCCGCACCATCAGCCCCAGCATTTT. Its protein is CASSPHHQPQHF. V gene TRBV28 combines with J gene TRBJ1-5; D remains ambiguous. Germline CDR1 is MDHEN and CDR2 is SYDVKM. Trimming pared 5 bases from V and 5 bases from J, leaving 7 bases between. The CDR3 runs to 12 residues.

This chain links TRBV6-1 with TRBJ2-4; D may be TRBD1 or TRBD2 (5 bases each). The CDR3 runs to 14 residues. V lost 3 bases and J 6 bases, leaving 12 bases between the germline ends. Germline V gene data show CDR1 as MNHNS and CDR2 as SASEGT. The CDR3 is CASSESRDLNIQYF. The CDR3 DNA follows: TGTGCCAGCAGTGAGAGCCGGGACCTAAACATTCAGTACTTC.

The chain is built from TRBV11-2 and TRBJ1-6; D possibly corresponds to TRBD1 (5 bases). The length of the CDR3 is 16 residues. V was shortened by 8 bases and J by 3 bases, with 17 bases between the two germline ends. Germline CDR1 is SGHAT and CDR2 is FQNNGV. In nucleotides, the CDR3 is TGTGCCAGCCGCACCCCCGGGACGGTCTATAATTCACCCCTCCACTTT. Its translation: CASRTPGTVYNSPLHF.

This chain joins TRBV28 and TRBJ2-3; TRBD2 matches at 8 bases. The CDR3 extends over 15 amino acids. Trimming removed 1 base from V and 4 bases from J; junction bases left unmatched: 4. Germline loops: CDR1 MDHEN, CDR2 SYDVKM. The CDR3 DNA reads TGTGCCAGCAGTTTATTGCTAGCGGGTTCAGATACGCAGTATTTT. It codes for CASSLLLAGSDTQYF.

The rearrangement joins TRBV2 to TRBJ1-1, with 9 bases fitting TRBD1. Germline assignment: CDR1 SNHLY and CDR2 FYNNEI. CDR3 size: 15 residues. Germline trimming cut 5 bases from V and 0 bases from J; bases unmatched to any gene: 4. CDR3 in amino acids: CASSPTGGLNTEAFF. CDR3 nucleotides: TGTGCCAGCAGTCCTACAGGGGGCCTGAACACTGAAGCTTTCTTT.

This chain joins TRBV5-1 and TRBJ1-4, with 8 bases aligning to TRBD1. CDR3 length equals 13 residues. The germline CDR1 and CDR2 sequences are SGHRS and YFSETQ. Trimming took 4 bases from V and 7 from J; bases not matched to a gene: 3. Here the CDR3 reads CASSQGAGEKLFF. In nucleotides, the CDR3 is TGCGCCAGCAGCCAGGGGGCAGGTGAAAAACTGTTTTTT.

This clonotype was seen ten or more times. The rearrangement uses TRBV5-4 and TRBJ2-3; 7 nucleotides align to TRBD1. The CDR3 spans 14 residues. Trimming removed 4 bases from V and 3 bases from J; junction bases left unmatched: 5. Germline V gives CDR1 SGHNT, CDR2 YYREEE (reference sequence). CDR3 in amino acids: CASSDGTVTDTQYF. The CDR3 DNA sequence: TGTGCCAGCAGCGACGGGACAGTAACAGATACGCAGTATTTT.

The sample holds many counts of this clonotype. The chain has TRBV12-3 or TRBV12-4 and TRBJ1-6, with D uncertain. This CDR3 region has 14 residues. Between the trimmed V and J ends, which lost 4 bases and 0 bases, there was a span of 4 bases. CDR3 nucleotides: TGTGCCAGCAGTTCGGGCTCCTATAATTCACCCCTCCACTTT. It codes for CASSSGSYNSPLHF.

Here the CDR3 reads CASSSLAGGFSSYNEQFF. CDR3 bases: TGTGCCAGCAGCTCGTTAGCGGGGGGTTTCAGCTCCTACAATGAGCAGTTCTTC. This chain uses TRBV7-8 with TRBJ2-1, with TRBD2 matching over 10 bases. The CDR3 has 18 residues. Per germline, CDR1 SGHVS and CDR2 FQNEAQ. J gave up 0 bases and V 4 bases, and 9 bases lay outside the gene matches.

This clonotype was seen a handful of times. A read error may be the cause here, since a much bigger clone is one base away. V usage is TRBV12-3 or TRBV12-4 and J usage is TRBJ1-1; no firm D call. The CDR3 is made up of 15 amino acids. CDR3 protein: CASSLVSNQNTEAVF. CDR3 nucleotides: TGTGCCAGCAGTTTGGTGAGCAACCAGAACACTGAAGCTGTCTTT.

This clonotype occurred a few times. This sequence joins TRBV7-9 and TRBJ1-2, with 7 bases that match TRBD1. CDR1 and CDR2 from the germline V gene are SEHNR and FQNEAQ (reference sequence). The CDR3 length is 14 residues. With V trimmed by 4 bases and J by 4 bases, 6 bases remained unmatched. The CDR3 nucleotides are TGTGCCAGCAGCTCCGAGGACAGGCGCTATGGCTACACCTTC. This sequence encodes CASSSEDRRYGYTF.

The CDR3 DNA reads as TGCGCCAGCAGCCCAGGGACAGGGGAGTATTTT. It yields the protein CASSPGTGEYF. The chain uses TRBV5-1 and TRBJ2-3; 10 bases map to TRBD1. V lost 4 bases, J lost 13 bases, and 3 bases stayed unmatched. CDR1 is SGHRS and CDR2 is YFSETQ in the germline V gene. The length of the CDR3 is 11 residues.

The chain uses TRBV6-1 and TRBJ1-1, with D unresolved. The CDR3 is 13 amino acids. V was pared by 6 bases and J by 7 bases, with 15 bases between. From germline, CDR1 is MNHNS and CDR2 SASEGT. The CDR3 region is CASSPLGGGEAFF. DNA for the CDR3: TGTGCCAGCAGCCCCCTCGGAGGTGGTGAAGCTTTCTTT.

In this sample, this clonotype turned up a few times. The CDR3 coding sequence is TGCAGCGTTGAGGGACAGAGATACGAGCAGTACTTC. This codes for CSVEGQRYEQYF. The chain joins TRBV29-1 to TRBJ2-7; TRBD1 matches 7 bases. There are 12 residues in the CDR3. Per the germline V gene, CDR1 is SQVTM and CDR2 is ANQGSEA. V gave up 3 bases and J gave up 4 bases; unmatched junction bases: 3.

This clonotype showed up just a few times. The chain joins TRBV15 to TRBJ2-1, with 9 positions matching TRBD1. The CDR3 consists of 15 residues. Per germline, CDR1 LNHNV and CDR2 YYDKDF (reference sequence). The V and J ends lost 3 bases and 4 bases, in that order; junction bases with no gene match: 4. The CDR3 coding sequence is TGTGCCACCAGCAGGGACAGGGGTTTATACAATGAGCAGTTCTTC. It yields the protein CATSRDRGLYNEQFF.

This clonotype was counted at least ten times. This chain connects TRBV7-6 to TRBJ1-6; possibly TRBD1 for D (5 bases). V shed 2 bases and J shed 5 bases, with 10 bases lying between them. CDR1 is SGHVS and CDR2 is FNYEAQ in the germline V gene. This CDR3 comprises 15 residues. This chain's CDR3 is CASSLLAGNNSPLHF. CDR3 DNA sequence: TGTGCCAGCAGCTTACTCGCAGGGAATAATTCACCCCTCCACTTT.

This clonotype was seen repeatedly, ten times or more. V usage is TRBV6-1 and J usage is TRBJ1-2; TRBD1 might be the D (5 bases). V was cut by 6 bases and J by 3 bases, with 11 bases left in between. Germline assignment: CDR1 MNHNS and CDR2 SASEGT. This CDR3 contains 13 residues. CDR3 coding DNA: TGTGCCAGCAGGGCGTGGGGGGACTATGGCTACACCTTC. Translating gives CASRAWGDYGYTF.